The 18 T cell receptor beta chains reported below all come from one sample, sequenced in a study of monozygotic twins with inflammatory bowel disease. For each CDR3 protein, TCRdb gives one entry from its re-call of the 5' RACE reads, without DNA. Here the sample table reports approximately 150,000 distinct CDR3 sequences. Input material: blood. Receptors originate from a human donor with ulcerative colitis or Crohn's disease, or a healthy co-twin of an affected twin (not recorded which).

The V and J genes are TRBV28 and TRBJ2-7; there is no DNA to check the TCRdb D call of TRBD2. CDR3 length: 17 amino acids. From germline, CDR1 is MDHEN and CDR2 SYDVKM. The CDR3 here is CASSSKEGGGPSYEQYF.

The chain carries TRBV12-3 or TRBV12-4 and TRBJ1-5; as DNA is missing, the TRBD1 call by TCRdb cannot be tested. CDR3 length equals 14 residues. The CDR3 loop reads CASSLQEPRQPQHF.

This chain links TRBV29-1 with TRBJ1-2; TCRdb selects TRBD1, and the lack of DNA leaves this call unchecked. CDR3 size: 13 residues. Germline CDR1 reads SQVTM; CDR2 reads ANQGSEA. The CDR3 is CSLGGQGAVGYTF.

The chain combines TRBV5-5 with TRBJ2-7. CDR3 length equals 14 residues. The germline CDR1 and CDR2 sequences are SGHKS and YYEKEE (reference sequence). The CDR3: CASSFGVNAYEQYF.

The rearrangement joins TRBV6-1 to TRBJ2-7; lacking DNA, the TRBD1 call made by TCRdb goes unchecked. Germline V gene data show CDR1 as MNHNS and CDR2 as SASEGT. The CDR3 spans 14 residues. The CDR3 sequence: CASTPETGGLEQYF.

V is TRBV20-1 and J is TRBJ1-5; TCRdb's D call of TRBD1 is untestable without DNA. CDR1 DFQATT and CDR2 SNEGSKA come from the germline V gene (reference sequence). The length of the CDR3 is 15 residues. The CDR3 loop reads CSARVTGTGYQPQHF.

The V and J genes are TRBV20-1 and TRBJ2-3; without DNA, the TCRdb call of TRBD1 cannot be checked. The CDR3 consists of 16 residues. Germline values: CDR1 DFQATT, CDR2 SNEGSKA (reference sequence). The CDR3 sequence is CSARADRDRFPDTQYF.

This sequence joins TRBV10-3 and TRBJ2-7; TCRdb's assignment of TRBD1 cannot be checked, as there is no DNA. Looked up from germline, CDR1 is ENHRY and CDR2 is SYGVKD. The CDR3 covers 17 residues. CDR3 in amino acids: CAISESDVAPYSYEQYF.

The CDR3 sequence: CASSLAPRGKENKNTEAFF. The chain is built from TRBV5-1 and TRBJ1-1; the D call of TRBD1 rests on TCRdb alone, since no DNA is present to check it. The CDR3 consists of 19 residues. Germline lookup yields CDR1 SGHRS and CDR2 YFSETQ.

V gene TRBV20-1 combines with J gene TRBJ1-2; TCRdb calls TRBD1, which cannot be checked without DNA. Germline V gene lookup returns CDR1 DFQATT and CDR2 SNEGSKA (reference sequence). The CDR3 contains 15 residues. The CDR3 here is CSARNTGFGGYGYTF.

The V and J genes are TRBV6-1 and TRBJ1-6; TCRdb calls TRBD1, which cannot be checked without DNA. Germline CDR1 is MNHNS and CDR2 is SASEGT. The CDR3 loop spans 19 amino acids. The CDR3 protein is CASSGRRTGGIEGNSPLHF.

The J gene is TRBJ2-2, the V gene TRBV4-3; TCRdb's assignment of TRBD2 cannot be checked, as there is no DNA. This CDR3 is 16 amino acids long. Germline CDR1 and CDR2: LGHNA and YSLEER. The CDR3: CASSQVSLGRVGELFF.

This chain uses TRBV20-1 with TRBJ2-7; TCRdb's D gene call, TRBD2, goes unchecked for lack of DNA. From germline, CDR1 is DFQATT and CDR2 SNEGSKA (reference sequence). The CDR3 totals 15 residues. The CDR3: CSARDQGRPFYEQYF.

This CDR3 is CASGHQKNIQYF. This chain joins TRBV7-9 and TRBJ2-4; TCRdb indicates TRBD1, and absent DNA this call remains unverified. There are 12 residues in the CDR3. Germline V gene sequence: CDR1 SEHNR, CDR2 FQNEAQ (reference sequence).

The gene calls are TRBV6-2 or TRBV6-3 and TRBJ2-6; no DNA is available, so the TRBD2 call from TCRdb remains unchecked. This CDR3 is built from 20 residues. CDR1 MNHEY and CDR2 SVGEGT come from the germline V gene. CDR3 amino acids: CASSPRGGASPLSGANVLTF.

V usage is TRBV29-1 and J usage is TRBJ2-7; TCRdb's assignment of TRBD1 cannot be checked, as there is no DNA. The germline V gene has CDR1 SQVTM and CDR2 ANQGSEA. This CDR3 comprises 16 residues. CDR3 protein: CSAETFGQGHSYEQYF.

The rearrangement uses TRBV6-4 and TRBJ1-1; TCRdb's D call of TRBD1 is untestable without DNA. Germline assignment: CDR1 MRHNA and CDR2 SNTAGT. The CDR3 contains 17 residues. CDR3 protein: CASSEGRQGNMNTEAFF.

The chain uses TRBV29-1 and TRBJ1-4. The CDR3 runs to 13 residues. Per germline, CDR1 SQVTM and CDR2 ANQGSEA. CDR3 region: CSVVDQVGEKLFF.